Described below is a single TCR beta chain sequence and its context. Antigen: not known. The record originates from a study of T cells in Graves' hyperthyroidism and ophthalmopathy. It was RNA transcripts that yielded the amplified TCR beta CDR3 regions. In the first-round RT-PCR of the TCR CDR3, the HTBI primer set was used. One entry per CDR3 protein, called by TCRdb with MiXCR from the multiplex PCR reads. The data contain around 600,000 distinct CDR3 sequences, approximately 14% of them singletons. Study-wide results and limits: Most expanded thyroid clonotypes above 0.001 recurred in blood.

Isolation of PBMCs was performed on 10 ml fresh peripheral blood. The CDR3 is 15 amino acids. The germline V and J ends were trimmed by 3 bases and 7 bases, with 16 bases remaining between them. CDR1 and CDR2 from the germline V gene are GTSNPN and SVGIG (reference sequence). The sequencing input was blood. This receptor was identified in a woman aged 18 to 35 with Graves' ophthalmopathy. The chain uses TRBV30 and TRBJ1-6; D may be TRBD1 (5 bases). For the CDR3, the DNA is TGTGCCTGGAGAGCCTTGGGGACCCGGAATTCACCCCTCCACTTT. This translates into CAWRALGTRNSPLHF.